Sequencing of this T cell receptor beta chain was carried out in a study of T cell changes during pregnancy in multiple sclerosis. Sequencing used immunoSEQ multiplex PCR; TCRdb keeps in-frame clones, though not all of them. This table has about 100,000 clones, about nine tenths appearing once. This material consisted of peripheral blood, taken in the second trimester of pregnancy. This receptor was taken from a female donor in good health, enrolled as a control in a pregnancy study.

For the CDR3, the DNA is TGTGCCAGCAGCTTAGAGTCGGTCTTTGGGGCCAACGTCCTGACTTTC. It encodes CASSLESVFGANVLTF. The chain recombines TRBV7-6 with TRBJ2-6, with D unresolved. Germline V gene lookup returns CDR1 SGHVS and CDR2 FNYEAQ. Trimming shortened V by 1 base and J by 3 bases, and 10 bases separated the two germline ends. The CDR3 is 16 residues long.